Below, one TCR beta chain is given with its context. The specificity of this receptor is unknown. Base qualities are not provided; no much larger clone lies one nucleotide away. This sample is drawn from a study of cytomegalovirus exposure and HLA in healthy donors (dated by TCRdb to the late 2010s). The study in broad terms: An earlier analysis of about 560 of the donors reported 276 Gb of sequence data and 95 million to 120 million unique TCR beta sequences obtained from approximately 180 million T cells. Approximately 300 gigabases of sequencing data and 70 million to 100 million unique TCR sequences made up an early release that covered around 640 HLA-typed donors. Of the approximately 370 genotyped donors, roughly 76% were placed in the genetic ancestry cluster associated with self-reported Caucasian donors. The study aimed to test whether signatures of past pathogen exposure could be identified by cataloging public T cell receptors. Using immunosequencing, the study profiled T cell repertoires from some 670 subjects and related those repertoires to cytomegalovirus serostatus. Along with the approximately 600-subject first cohort, a separate validation cohort of over 90 different subjects was used. The study combined high-throughput TCR immunosequencing, statistical association of individual TCRs with disease status, and machine learning to predict cytomegalovirus infection status. A later analysis re-analyzed previously published TCR beta repertoires from hundreds of donors and added high-resolution HLA genotyping to study TCR occurrence patterns. Rather than using new phenotypic data, the later analysis identified candidate immune exposures from TCR beta sequences and from how often those sequences occurred across donors. An earlier analysis of fewer than 750 of the donors used high-throughput TCR beta sequencing to judge whether each TCR beta V gene segment behaved as functional or pseudogenic. Alongside the repertoire data, information on donor age, sex, ethnicity and CMV serostatus was compiled. In a later genetic analysis, genome-wide SNP genotypes for about 65% of the roughly 700 donors were used, and that subset was treated as a discovery cohort. All discovery cohort repertoires had been generated using a single sequencing platform. HLA typing covered class I and class II loci at four-digit resolution. Typing coverage varied by locus: about 620-630 donors for A, B, C, DRB1 and DQB1; around 560 for DQA1; over 600 for DPA1; 450 to 480 for DPB1. Roughly 5 DR-DQ haplotypes were handled as single units for association and clustering because linkage in the cohort was strong. On average, roughly 240,000 unique TCR beta nucleotide sequences were sequenced per donor among 350 to 400 genotyped donors of the cohort, with roughly 18% of those sequences being non-productive. Overall study results and their limits: Correlated functional status among segregating V segments might be attributable to linkage disequilibrium, but an unknown experimental factor could not be ruled out. A later analysis reported that several top co-occurrence clusters appeared linked to parvovirus B19, influenza, CMV and Epstein-Barr virus. The presence/absence analyses assumed that sequencing depth was roughly uniform across donors, and that assumption may not be true. Most TCR sequences were seen in very few donors, while some public TCRs were found in many individuals. In vitro tests confirmed that three of the cytomegalovirus-associated TCR beta chains recognize cytomegalovirus antigens. The sequencing pipeline was judged likely to have produced a cluster of highly shared sequence variants as a technical artifact. Because HLA typing was unavailable for some donors at each locus, only the typed subset was used in association tests. Broadly in line with IMGT annotations, most TCR beta V segments showed up in productive rearrangements about 87% or about 30% of the time in an earlier analysis of approximately 640 of the donors. This cohort had only TCR beta chains sequenced, and the lack of alpha or paired-chain data limited which features could be detected. Compared with equally common non-associated chains, HLA-associated TCR beta chains in a later analysis were more clonally expanded and had lower generation probabilities. A total of roughly 160 TCR beta chains were listed by the study as associated with cytomegalovirus. Most CMV-associated TCR beta chains appeared to be HLA-restricted in a later analysis, and the HLA associations seemed to be driven largely by CMV exposure. Because counts were too low, seventeen rarely observed V segments, including chromosome 9 orphons, were excluded from the earlier analysis of around 590 of the donors. Compared with the 666-donor mean, donors in an Asian-associated ancestry cluster had fewer N-insertions in productive TCRs, according to a later genetic analysis. A later analysis found that TCR association rates varied across HLA loci, with DRB1 alleles showing the most associated TCRs and HLA-C alleles the fewest. Because the 87-base-pair reads could not distinguish some IMGT-functional V segments, including TRBV6-2 and TRBV6-3, those segments were excluded. In a later genetic analysis, a missense DCLRE1C variant was associated with V-gene and J-gene trimming of TCR beta chains, and the association was replicated in an independent cohort. The classifier was reported to diagnose cytomegalovirus status with high specificity and sensitivity in both the original and validation cohorts. Specific HLA alleles were associated with over 15,000 TCR beta sequences at a false discovery rate of 0.05 in a later analysis. When HLA alleles, especially DR and DQ, strongly co-occurred, attributing TCR associations to individual alleles was difficult. A further reported finding was that TCR beta sequences accurately predicted the HLA-A and HLA-B alleles for most subjects in the first cohort. CMV serostatus was the only immune exposure information available for the cohort. The authors suggested that the approach could potentially be extended to other disease states and immunological phenotypes.

Sequences SGDLS (CDR1) and YYNGEE (CDR2) are obtained from the germline V gene. The CDR3 goes from the cysteine to the phenylalanine over 16 residues. The DNA shown is the 48-base CDR3, in frame from base 1. V is shortened by 3 bases, J by 5 bases, and the region joining them spans 20 bases. The library was generated by the immunoSEQ multiplex PCR assay. A mixture of 60 forward primers for TCR Vbeta segments and 13 reverse primers for TCR Jbeta segments was used in the multiplex PCR. A multiplex PCR assay on genomic DNA amplified the CDR3 region of rearranged TCR beta genes. Amplified TCR beta libraries were sequenced as 87-base-pair reads on the Illumina HiSeq System. As for how the authors treated the data: A later analysis counted tens of millions of unique TCR beta chains across the 650 to 800 repertoires, and some 12 million of these chains were shared by at least two donors. Raw reads were error-corrected and collapsed into unique sequences with a nearest-neighbor algorithm that merged closely related sequences to remove PCR and sequencing errors. CDR3 sequences were aligned to IMGT reference sequences to assign V, D and J gene segments. For a sequence to be retained, at least a six-nucleotide match to both a V gene segment and a J gene segment was required. Rearrangements were called productive when the CDR3 lacked stop codons and stayed in frame with V and J; all others were non-productive. Following IMGT convention, CDR3 was defined as the stretch from the second conserved V-encoded cysteine to the conserved J-encoded phenylalanine. The earlier analysis of 550 to 650 of the donors excluded any sequence lacking an unambiguous match to a single V gene segment. In an earlier analysis of several hundred of the donors, V segments were called functional above 56.7% productive rearrangements and were called segregating when the between-donor standard deviation exceeded 5%. To diagnose cytomegalovirus status from the catalog of TCR beta chain sequences, a statistical classification framework was built. In a later analysis, TCR nucleotide sequences were compared against IMGT/GENE-DB human TR gene sequences so that V and J genes could be assigned. In a later analysis, CDR3 sequences and most-parsimonious VDJ recombination scenarios were assigned using the TCRdist pipeline. In a later analysis, every TCR beta chain was defined by the combination of its CDR3 amino acid sequence and its V-gene family, and reads without a unique V-gene family were dropped. To address suspected cross-contamination and a sequencing artifact, a later analysis removed roughly 640 highly shared, low-generation-probability nucleotide sequences. In a later analysis, a clonal expansion index for each public chain was calculated from normalized within-repertoire ranks of inferred template counts. A later analysis computed generation probabilities with a VDJ recombination model fitted to out-of-frame rearrangements, and checked the results against IGoR. In a later analysis, hypergeometric tests were used to score TCR-TCR, TCR-HLA and TCR-CMV co-occurrence, with a repertoire-size bias correction applied to TCR pairs. In a later analysis, false discovery rates were estimated by permuting HLA or CMV assignments 20 times. In a later analysis, co-occurring TCRs were grouped using DBSCAN, with TCRdist sequence similarity added in when clustering inside HLA-allele-positive subsets. Repertoires with fewer than 30,000 or more than 120,000 public chains were left out of co-occurrence clustering, as were about 5 repertoires with anomalous nucleotide sharing. What TCRdb holds here is the immuneACCESS table cut down to in-frame rearrangements. Part of the clones is not present; checked against another copy, under half of the missing clones reflect an unresolved V gene, and the others are unexplained. D and trimming come from the DNA, and the V and J calls and clone size come from that table. This sample has around 150,000 clones in its table, and around 84% of those were observed once. Of the sample, about 2.1% is held by the ten largest clones.

In total, roughly 670 healthy bone marrow donors made up the cohort. All cohort members were sampled while nominally healthy, although unrecorded immune exposures were likely present. The donor was CMV seropositive and belonged to the group of over 250 seropositive cohort members. A peripheral blood sample was collected from each donor, and TCR beta sequencing was performed on peripheral blood mononuclear cells. Genomic DNA was extracted from the blood cell samples with the Qiagen DNeasy Blood Extraction Kit. The V and J segments used are TRBV9 and TRBJ2-5; the D gene is possibly TRBD2, with 7 bases matching. Sequencing input: PBMCs. The origin of this receptor is a man younger than 30 in good health and CMV-seropositive. The CDR3 region: CASSASWGGVKETQYF. In nucleotides, the sequence is TGTGCCAGCAGCGCTTCTTGGGGGGGCGTTAAGGAGACCCAGTACTTC.